At least ten counts were recorded for the clone carrying this T cell receptor (beta chain). One entry per CDR3 protein results from TCRdb running MiXCR on the 5' RACE reads. The repertoire holds 35,000 or so distinct CDR3 sequences, less than 5.5% seen once, with around 26% in the top ten. The sample comes from a study of spatial heterogeneity in lung cancer. This CDR3 has 13 residues. Per the germline V gene, CDR1 is LNHDA and CDR2 is SQIVND (reference sequence). The V end was cut by 2 bases, the J end by 7 bases, with 9 bases between. The time point is: sample taken at primary tumor resection. No cells were sorted before sequencing. The whole RNA sequenced was extracted from tumor, nontumor lung or frozen PBMC.

This chain joins TRBV19 and TRBJ2-1; the D gene is possibly TRBD2 (6 bases). The clonotype comes from a female donor with early-stage non-small cell lung cancer. The starting material was PBMCs, obtained at surgery. CDR3 sequence: CASSILGGNEQFF. The CDR3 DNA reads TGTGCCAGTAGTATACTCGGGGGAAATGAGCAGTTCTTC. The whole variable domain, remainder taken from reference TRBV19 and TRBJ2-1, is DGGITQSPKYLFRKEGQNVTLSCEQNLNHDAMYWYRQDPGQGLRLIYYSQIVNDFQKGDIAEGYSVSREKKESFPLTVTSAQKNPTAFYLCASSILGGNEQFFGPGTRLTVL.